The source of this TCR beta chain is a study of blood T cell repertoires in COVID-19. Study in general: The cDNA or gDNA used as material had been derived from T cells, B-cell-depleted T cells, or PBMCs.

Some clones are missing from TCRdb's copy, which holds only in-frame ones; the method was immunoSEQ multiplex PCR. The table shows over 600,000 clones, with 85% to 90% occurring only once. CDR1 SGDLS and CDR2 YYNGEE come from the germline V gene. This CDR3 comprises 15 residues. With 0 bases removed from V and 4 bases from J, the gap between germline ends came to 13 bases. The sample was peripheral blood. J is TRBJ1-2 and V is TRBV9, with D possibly TRBD1 on 5 matching bases. The sequence derives from a woman younger than 35 with acute or convalescent COVID-19. CDR3: CASSVDGGFSYGYTF. As DNA, the CDR3 is TGTGCCAGCAGCGTAGATGGGGGGTTCAGCTATGGCTACACCTTC.